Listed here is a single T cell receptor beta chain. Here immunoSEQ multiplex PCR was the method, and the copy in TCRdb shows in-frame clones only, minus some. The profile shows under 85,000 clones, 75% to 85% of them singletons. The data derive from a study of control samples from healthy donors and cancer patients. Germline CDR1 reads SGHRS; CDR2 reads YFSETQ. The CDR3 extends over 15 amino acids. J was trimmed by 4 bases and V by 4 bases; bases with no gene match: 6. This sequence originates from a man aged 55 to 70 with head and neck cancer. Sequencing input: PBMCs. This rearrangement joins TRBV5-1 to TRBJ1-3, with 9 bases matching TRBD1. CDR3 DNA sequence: TGCGCCAGCAGCGGGGCCGGGACAGGGGGAAACACCATATATTTT. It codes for CASSGAGTGGNTIYF.